This T cell receptor beta chain was retrieved from a study of blood T cell repertoires in COVID-19. Sequenced by immunoSEQ multiplex PCR; TCRdb stores in-frame clones only, minus some. Among 150,000 to 200,000 clones listed, 86% were seen once. Germline CDR1 reads SGHRS; CDR2 reads YFSETQ. This CDR3 is built from 14 residues. Trimming took 0 bases from V and 5 from J, leaving 11 bases between them. This clonotype was obtained from a man between 60 and 75 years old with acute or convalescent COVID-19. The gene calls are TRBV5-1 and TRBJ2-5; maybe TRBD2 (6 bases). What was sequenced was peripheral blood. As DNA, the CDR3 is TGCGCCAGCAGCTTGGTCGGGGGTTCGGAGACCCAGTACTTC. Protein product: CASSLVGGSETQYF.